This paragraph covers one TCR beta chain sequence. Read sequence stops 3 residues before the CDR3 end, and the germline J gene provides the missing end. The data are from a study of T cells in women clearing cervical HPV infection. Overall study: Cases were women with histologically confirmed HPV16-related CIN3 or worse, including a couple of invasive cancers. Case blood drawn at lesion detection; control blood after infection cleared. Cases' blood sampling followed lesion detection by median about 150 days (90 to 200). With HLA typing for only a few women, HLA confounding remains possible.

Measured with immunoSEQ multiplex PCR; TCRdb has only the in-frame clones, and not every one. This listing includes 25,000 to 35,000 clones. This CDR3 comprises 14 residues. Trimming removed 7 bases from V and 3 bases from J, with 13 bases in between. Germline V lookup: CDR1 ENHRY, CDR2 SYGVKD. The V call is TRBV10-3, the J call TRBJ2-1, with D hard to call. This clonotype was sampled from a woman aged 18 to 75 with a cervical HPV16 infection that either progressed to CIN3+ or cleared (not recorded which). Sample: blood buffy coat. Incomplete CDR3 DNA: TGTGCCATCACCTACAGTCAGGTCTACAATGAG. Amino acid sequence: CAITYSQVYNE. In full, the CDR3 reads CAITYSQVYNEQFF.